Following are 21 T cell receptor beta chains from one sample sequenced in a study of monozygotic twins with inflammatory bowel disease (dated by TCRdb to the late 2010s). Libraries were built with 5' RACE. Sequenced using an Illumina HiSeq 2500. The reads went through TCRdb reprocessing, and each CDR3 protein sequence gets one entry with no DNA. Per the sample table, the count is 400,000 to 500,000 distinct CDR3 sequences. The biggest ten clones account for about 2.3% of the sample. The sequenced sample was blood. These receptors all stem from a human donor with ulcerative colitis or Crohn's disease, or a healthy co-twin of an affected twin (not recorded which).

The chain employs TRBV18 and TRBJ1-1; the D gene TCRdb calls, TRBD1, cannot be checked with no DNA. Germline CDR1 is KGHSH and CDR2 is LQKENI. CDR3 length: 19 amino acids. CDR3 sequence reads: CASSPRPGFSPPRNTEAFF.

The V gene is TRBV18, the J gene TRBJ1-5; TCRdb outputs TRBD1, but without DNA this stays unchecked. The CDR3 consists of 16 residues. CDR1 KGHSH and CDR2 LQKENI come from the germline V gene. CDR3 region: CASSPTNDRANQPQHF.

V gene TRBV27 combines with J gene TRBJ1-1; TCRdb names TRBD1, which stays unverified in the absence of DNA. This CDR3 is built from 15 residues. The V gene's germline CDR1 is MNHEY and CDR2 SMNVEV (reference sequence). CDR3 sequence reads: CASTAGTPAGTEAFF.

The chain is built from TRBV5-1 and TRBJ2-5; TCRdb indicates TRBD1, and absent DNA this call remains unverified. Per the germline V gene, CDR1 is SGHRS and CDR2 is YFSETQ. The CDR3 covers 14 residues. The CDR3 region is CASSYQGSEETQYF.

The V and J genes are TRBV7-2 and TRBJ2-7. Germline V gives CDR1 SGHTA, CDR2 FQGNSA. The CDR3 has 13 amino acids. CDR3 residues: CASSPGPYYEQYF. The full variable domain, rest sourced from reference TRBV7-2 and TRBJ2-7, is GAGVSQSPSNKVTEKGKDVELRCDPISGHTALYWYRQSLGQGLEFLIYFQGNSAPDKSGLPSDRFSAERTGGSVSTLTIQRTQQEDSAVYLCASSPGPYYEQYFGPGTRLTVT.

The chain has TRBV7-9 and TRBJ1-2; TCRdb calls TRBD1, which cannot be checked without DNA. The germline V gene has CDR1 SEHNR and CDR2 FQNEAQ (reference sequence). This CDR3 contains 13 residues. The CDR3 spells CASSPGDGYGYTF.

The rearrangement links TRBV7-8 to TRBJ2-7. This CDR3 has 13 residues. CDR1 and CDR2 (germline): SGHVS, FQNEAQ. This CDR3 reads CASSLTLNYEQYF.

The chain recombines TRBV5-1 with TRBJ1-2; there is no DNA to check the TCRdb D call of TRBD1. Germline V CDR1 and CDR2: SGHRS, YFSETQ. This CDR3 comprises 16 residues. The CDR3 reads CASSFNVRATNYGYTF.

The chain couples TRBV5-1 to TRBJ1-6. The CDR3 extends over 17 amino acids. Germline V gene data show CDR1 as SGHRS and CDR2 as YFSETQ. CDR3 protein: CASSFGAAGSYNSPLHF.

J is TRBJ2-3 and V is TRBV5-1; TCRdb's D gene call, TRBD1, goes unchecked for lack of DNA. From germline, CDR1 is SGHRS and CDR2 YFSETQ. This CDR3 has 14 residues. CDR3 amino acids: CASSPGTGGDTQYF.

The chain couples TRBV12-3 or TRBV12-4 to TRBJ2-1; TCRdb returns TRBD2, unconfirmable since there is no DNA. This CDR3 contains 15 residues. Here the CDR3 reads CASSFQRGGTGEQFF.

The chain combines TRBV5-1 with TRBJ2-7; TCRdb selects TRBD1, and the lack of DNA leaves this call unchecked. Germline V gives CDR1 SGHRS, CDR2 YFSETQ. The CDR3 loop spans 17 amino acids. Here the CDR3 reads CASSLVKLTGGPGEQYF.

The chain has TRBV30 and TRBJ2-3; TCRdb returns TRBD1, unconfirmable since there is no DNA. The CDR3 sequence is 14 residues long. Per germline, CDR1 GTSNPN and CDR2 SVGIG (reference sequence). This CDR3 is CAWSVGQGTDTQYF.

The chain couples TRBV7-6 to TRBJ2-7; with no DNA, the TCRdb D assignment of TRBD1 cannot be verified. Germline V gene lookup returns CDR1 SGHVS and CDR2 FNYEAQ. The CDR3 runs 13 residues. CDR3 sequence: CASSPGADYEQYF.

This rearrangement joins TRBV5-1 to TRBJ2-1. Looked up from germline, CDR1 is SGHRS and CDR2 is YFSETQ. The CDR3 consists of 11 residues. The CDR3 protein is CASRVQGEQFF.

The chain uses TRBV20-1 and TRBJ2-7; TCRdb reports TRBD2, a call that lacks DNA to check it against. Germline V gives CDR1 DFQATT, CDR2 SNEGSKA (reference sequence). There are 12 residues in the CDR3. The CDR3: CSAKAGGREQYF.

V gene TRBV2 combines with J gene TRBJ1-5. The CDR3 is made up of 16 amino acids. From germline, CDR1 is SNHLY and CDR2 FYNNEI. The CDR3 region is CASSRSPGLINQPQHF.

The chain combines TRBV20-1 with TRBJ2-5. The V gene's germline CDR1 is DFQATT and CDR2 SNEGSKA (reference sequence). This CDR3 region has 12 residues. The CDR3 loop is CSARVLQETQYF.

This chain uses TRBV5-1 with TRBJ2-3; TCRdb returns TRBD1, unconfirmable since there is no DNA. The V gene's germline CDR1 is SGHRS and CDR2 YFSETQ. The CDR3 spans 14 residues. CDR3 sequence reads: CASSPAGTGDTQYF.

This chain links TRBV28 with TRBJ2-6. The CDR3 totals 15 residues. Germline CDR1 MDHEN, CDR2 SYDVKM. The CDR3 loop is CASSLRWSGANVLTF.

This rearrangement joins TRBV29-1 to TRBJ2-5; checking the TCRdb D call of TRBD2 is not possible without DNA. Germline V gene data show CDR1 as SQVTM and CDR2 as ANQGSEA. CDR3 length: 15 residues. CDR3: CSVENWSRARETQYF.